The 7 T cell receptor beta chains given below trace back to one sample, sequenced in a study of blood T cell repertoires in COVID-19. Data came from immunoSEQ multiplex PCR; TCRdb stores just in-frame clones and leaves some out. Counted here are about 230,000 clones, approximately 80% occurring once; the ten biggest clones make up around 25%. Sequencing input: peripheral blood. Receptors originate from a man aged 40-49 years with acute or convalescent COVID-19.

The chain is built from TRBV5-6 and TRBJ2-5; 9 nucleotides match TRBD1. The CDR3 length is 17 residues. CDR1 and CDR2 from the germline V gene are SGHDT and YYEEEE. The V gene end was trimmed by 3 bases and the J gene end by 4 bases; junction bases not matched to a gene: 13. The CDR3 region is CASSSLEVQGASETQYF. For the CDR3, the DNA is TGTGCCAGCAGCTCCCTAGAGGTACAGGGGGCCTCAGAGACCCAGTACTTC. The full variable domain, in which reference TRBV5-6 and TRBJ2-5 provide the parts outside the CDR3, is DAGVTQSPTHLIKTRGQQVTLRCSPKSGHDTVSWYQQALGQGPQFIFQYYEEEERQRGNFPDRFSGHQFPNYSSELNVNALLLGDSALYLCASSSLEVQGASETQYFGPGTRLLVL.

This chain connects TRBV30 to TRBJ2-1; 7 nucleotides match TRBD2. Germline CDR1 and CDR2: GTSNPN and SVGIG (reference sequence). With V trimmed by 4 bases and J by 2 bases, 5 bases remained unmatched. The CDR3 runs to 14 residues. In DNA, the CDR3 is TGTGCCTGGAACTGGGGGGGGGCCTACAATGAGCAGTTCTTC. Translation: CAWNWGGAYNEQFF.

This clone has only one observation. This chain connects TRBV7-8 to TRBJ2-1; D possibly corresponds to TRBD1 (5 bases). The ends were cut back, 0 bases at V and 7 bases at J, with 16 bases in the middle. Germline CDR1 reads SGHVS; CDR2 reads FQNEAQ. The CDR3 sequence is 16 residues long. As DNA, the CDR3 is TGTGCCAGCAGCTTAGCTTACCAGGGAAGAGGTAATGAGCAGTTCTTC. Its translation: CASSLAYQGRGNEQFF. Full variable domain (outside the CDR3, taken from reference TRBV7-8 and TRBJ2-1): GAGVSQSPRYKVAKRGQDVALRCDPISGHVSLFWYQQALGQGPEFLTYFQNEAQLDKSGLPSDRFFAERPEGSVSTLKIQRTQQEDSAVYLCASSLAYQGRGNEQFFGPGTRLTVL.

The gene calls are TRBV10-3 and TRBJ1-2, with D tentatively TRBD1 (5 bases). Germline CDR1 is ENHRY and CDR2 is SYGVKD. This CDR3 comprises 13 residues. V lost 4 bases to trimming and J lost 2 bases, with 8 bases between them. The chain's CDR3 is CAISVDRNYGYTF. CDR3 bases: TGTGCCATCAGTGTAGACAGAAACTATGGCTACACCTTC.

This clone came up once. In nucleotides, the CDR3 is TGTGCCAGTAGTACAACAGGGCCACAGCCCCAGCATTTT. Its protein product is CASSTTGPQPQHF. This chain links TRBV19 with TRBJ1-5, with D possibly being TRBD1 (6 bases). CDR3 length: 13 amino acids. V lost 4 bases, J lost 7 bases, and 11 bases lay in between. CDR1 and CDR2 (germline): LNHDA, SQIVND (reference sequence).

As DNA, the CDR3 is TGTGCCAGCAGCTTACACACAGATACGCAGTATTTT. Encoded protein: CASSLHTDTQYF. The chain links TRBV7-9 to TRBJ2-3; D uncertain. The CDR3 extends over 12 amino acids. Germline V gene lookup returns CDR1 SEHNR and CDR2 FQNEAQ (reference sequence). Trimming took off 2 bases at V and 2 bases at J, with 2 bases between the two ends.

Here the CDR3 reads CASSGTGVNTEAFF. Written as DNA, the CDR3 is TGCGCCAGCAGCGGGACAGGGGTTAACACTGAAGCTTTCTTT. The chain has TRBV5-1 and TRBJ1-1, with 10 bases that match TRBD1. The CDR3 covers 14 residues. V was pared by 4 bases and J by 2 bases, with 2 bases of the junction left unmatched. Germline V gene data show CDR1 as SGHRS and CDR2 as YFSETQ.